A single sample is the source of the 7 T cell receptor beta chains below, sequenced in a study of cytomegalovirus exposure and HLA in healthy donors (dated by TCRdb to 2016 to 2017). The library was made by the immunoSEQ multiplex PCR assay. For the multiplex PCR, a mixture combining 60 forward primers for TCR Vbeta segments and 13 reverse primers for TCR Jbeta segments was used. The immuneACCESS repertoire file appears here via TCRdb, limited to in-frame rearrangements. These files lack a portion of the clones; in checked studies, under half of the deficit traces to unresolved V genes, and the cause of the others is not known. This sample holds approximately 170,000 clones; 70% to 75% were observed only once. The ten biggest clones cover 4.7% of the sample. Source material: PBMCs. The receptors originated from a man aged 18 to 29 in good health and CMV-seropositive.

The chain links TRBV18 to TRBJ2-1; 10 nucleotides align to TRBD1. Germline-derived CDR1 and CDR2 are KGHSH and LQKENI. The CDR3 sequence is 15 residues long. With 6 bases clipped from V and 9 bases from J, the junction kept 11 bases outside the gene matches. The CDR3 reads CASSRQSGQGIEQFF. The CDR3, as DNA: TGTGCCAGCTCCAGACAGTCGGGACAGGGGATTGAGCAGTTCTTC.

J is TRBJ2-1 and V is TRBV5-4; TRBD2 agrees at 9 bases. The CDR3 is 15 amino acids. Germline assignment: CDR1 SGHNT and CDR2 YYREEE (reference sequence). V shed 4 bases and J 2 bases; nucleotides not matched to a gene: 4. Written as DNA, the CDR3 is TGTGCCAGCAGCCAGCTAGCGGGGACCTACAATGAGCAGTTCTTC. Translated: CASSQLAGTYNEQFF.

J is TRBJ1-1 and V is TRBV27; 8 bases align to TRBD1. The CDR3 sequence is 14 residues long. V was pared by 4 bases and J by 4 bases, with 5 bases of the junction left unmatched. Germline V lookup: CDR1 MNHEY, CDR2 SMNVEV (reference sequence). CDR3 bases: TGTGCCAGCAGTTGGGACAGGCGGAGCACTGAAGCTTTCTTT. Translation: CASSWDRRSTEAFF.

This clone was seen only a few times. This chain joins TRBV6-1 and TRBJ1-2; D remains unclear. The CDR3 runs to 12 residues. V lost 7 bases to trimming and J lost 4 bases, with 10 bases between them. Germline-derived CDR1 and CDR2 are MNHNS and SASEGT. This CDR3 is CASNSPVYGYTF. The CDR3 bases are TGTGCCAGCAATAGCCCCGTCTATGGCTACACCTTC.

The genes are TRBV19 and TRBJ1-2, with 10 bases aligning to TRBD1. Germline V CDR1 and CDR2: LNHDA, SQIVND (reference sequence). Trimming cost V 5 bases and J 2 bases; bases outside gene matches: 14. The CDR3 is 18 residues long. The CDR3 bases are TGTGCCAGTAGTCCAAGGACAGGGGGGCTTAAGTTAAACTATGGCTACACCTTC. Translated, it gives CASSPRTGGLKLNYGYTF.

V usage is TRBV14 and J usage is TRBJ2-1; 11 bases agree with TRBD1. The CDR3 length is 15 residues. Germline-derived CDR1 and CDR2 are SGHDN and FVKESK. V trimming: 4 bases; J trimming: 6 bases; junction bases outside the gene matches: 5. DNA of the CDR3: TGTGCCAGCAGCCCTCCGGGACAGGGGGTCAATGAGCAGTTCTTC. It is translated as CASSPPGQGVNEQFF.

The chain carries TRBV6-1 and TRBJ2-7, with 7 bases that match TRBD1. Germline values: CDR1 MNHNS, CDR2 SASEGT. This CDR3 has 16 amino acids. V shed 4 bases and J 2 bases; nucleotides not matched to a gene: 11. CDR3 in amino acids: CASSGFGDRPTYEQYV. The CDR3 DNA reads as TGTGCCAGCAGTGGGTTCGGGGACAGACCAACCTACGAGCAGTACGTC.